This is a list of T cell receptor beta chains from one sample in a study of T cell responses to AZD1222 COVID-19 vaccine. TCRdb's copy holds only in-frame clones and misses some; the assay was immunoSEQ multiplex PCR. The data show 130,000 to 150,000 clones, more than 75% seen once. Sequencing used peripheral blood, obtained on day 0 of MenACWY control vaccination. All receptors come from an adult in good health. The CDR3 runs from the conserved cysteine through the conserved F or W. A D gene is named only where the DNA matches it firmly. Clone size, where shown, is once, few, many, or a class for clones that have expanded.

D | length | J | V | size | DNA | CDR3
TRBD2 | 14 | TRBJ2-1 | TRBV19 | few | TGTGCCAGTAAAATACAGGCGGGGGTCAATGAGCAGTTCTTC | CASKIQAGVNEQFF
. | 12 | TRBJ2-7 | TRBV7-9 | . | TGTGCCAGCGCCACCGTCAATACCGAGCAGTACTTC | CASATVNTEQYF
. | 13 | TRBJ2-1 | TRBV5-1 | . | TGCGCCAGCAGCTTGGAGGGCCACAATGAGCAGTTCTTC | CASSLEGHNEQFF
. | 17 | TRBJ1-2 | TRBV15 | once | TGTGCCACCAGCAGAGATCGGGGAGCTCCGGAGGGGGATGGCTACACCTTC | CATSRDRGAPEGDGYTF
. | 15 | TRBJ1-5 | TRBV19 | once | TGTGCCAGTAGTCCTCGACCAACAGGGAATCAGCCCCAGCATTTT | CASSPRPTGNQPQHF
. | 20 | TRBJ1-2 | TRBV19 | . | TGTGCCAGTAGTATAGACTCGTTCCCGACAGGCCGGACTCCCGATGATGGCTACACCTTC | CASSIDSFPTGRTPDDGYTF
. | 14 | TRBJ1-2 | TRBV11-3 | . | TGTGCCAGCAGTTCTACCCCGGGGCGCGATGGCTACACCTTC | CASSSTPGRDGYTF
. | 13 | TRBJ1-2 | TRBV6-5 | . | TGTGCCAGCAGCACCACAGGGACGGCTATTAAGACCTTC | CASSTTGTAIKTF
TRBD2 | 15 | TRBJ2-3 | TRBV7-8 | . | TGTGCCAGCAGCTCCCATCGGGGGGGCGCAGATACGCAGTATTTT | CASSSHRGGADTQYF
TRBD2 | 14 | TRBJ2-1 | TRBV4-2 | . | TGTGCCAGCAGCCAAGATTTGGGGGGGGTTGAGCAGTTCTTC | CASSQDLGGVEQFF
. | 13 | TRBJ1-3 | TRBV11-2 | . | TGTGCCAGCAGCCAGCTAGCTGGAAACACCATATATTTT | CASSQLAGNTIYF
. | 16 | TRBJ1-1 | TRBV6-6 | . | TGTGCCAGCAGTTACTCGAGGGGGGGGTCGAACACTGAAGCTTTCTTT | CASSYSRGGSNTEAFF
. | 15 | TRBJ1-1 | TRBV7-4 | once | TGTGCCAGCAGCCAACGTACGGGTTGGATCACTGAAGCTTTCTTT | CASSQRTGWITEAFF
TRBD1 | 14 | TRBJ1-6 | TRBV25-1 | . | TGTGCCAGCAGGGGACAGGGGTGGAATTCACCCCTCCACTTT | CASRGQGWNSPLHF